Each of the 11 T cell receptor beta chains below was sequenced from the same sample in a study of control samples from healthy donors and cancer patients. Produced via immunoSEQ multiplex PCR; TCRdb's table is partial and in-frame only. The data show 150,000 or so clones, roughly 93% seen once. Sequencing input: blood. These receptor sequences come from a man between 18 and 29 years old in good health.

For the CDR3, the DNA is TGTGCCAGCGGGTTAGGGGAAGAGACCCAGTACTTC. Protein: CASGLGEETQYF. The chain has TRBV13 and TRBJ2-5, with D possibly TRBD1 on 5 matching bases. This CDR3 is 12 amino acids long. Germline V gene lookup returns CDR1 PRHDT and CDR2 FYEKMQ (reference sequence). V was cut by 8 bases and J by 3 bases, with 10 bases left in between.

The chain is built from TRBV30 and TRBJ2-3, with D possibly being TRBD1 (6 bases). V lost 2 bases and J 6 bases, leaving 12 bases between the germline ends. This CDR3 has 13 residues. Germline loops: CDR1 GTSNPN, CDR2 SVGIG (reference sequence). For the CDR3, the DNA is TGTGCCTGGAGTCCAACAGGGCCCGATACGCAGTATTTT. Protein product: CAWSPTGPDTQYF. The full variable domain, in which reference TRBV30 and TRBJ2-3 provide the parts outside the CDR3, is SQTIHQWPATLVQPVGSPLSLECTVEGTSNPNLYWYRQAAGRGLQLLFYSVGIGQISSEVPQNLSASRPQDRQFILSSKKLLLSDSGFYLCAWSPTGPDTQYFGPGTRLTVL.

Only one count was recorded for this clone. The V call is TRBV7-6, the J call TRBJ2-2; unclear D gene. The CDR3 is 17 residues long. The V end lost 8 bases, the J end lost 0 bases, and 19 bases lay between the germline ends. Per the germline V gene, CDR1 is SGHVS and CDR2 is FNYEAQ. Here the CDR3 reads CASSSVPLVANTGELFF. The DNA for the CDR3 is TGTGCCAGCTCTTCAGTCCCCCTCGTAGCGAACACCGGGGAGCTGTTTTTT.

This chain joins TRBV2 and TRBJ2-7; D perhaps matches TRBD1 (6 bases). CDR1 and CDR2 (germline): SNHLY, FYNNEI. The CDR3 is 14 amino acids. Trimming cost V 8 bases and J 3 bases, with 17 bases left between them. CDR3 protein: CASVRDMVGYEQYF. The CDR3, as DNA: TGTGCCAGCGTCCGGGACATGGTGGGCTACGAGCAGTACTTC.

The rearrangement joins TRBV6-6 to TRBJ1-3; D perhaps matches TRBD1 (5 bases). Germline CDR1 reads MNHNY; CDR2 reads SVGAGI (reference sequence). The CDR3 has 16 residues. Trimming left V 2 bases short and J 4 bases short, with 15 bases between. The CDR3 bases are TGTGCCAGCAGTTACAACCGCCGGGACCGAGGAAACACCATATATTTT. It codes for CASSYNRRDRGNTIYF.

CDR3 coding DNA: TGTGCCTGGAGTGATGTCTACGAGCAGTACTTC. Its protein product is CAWSDVYEQYF. This sequence joins TRBV30 and TRBJ2-7; D not resolved. This CDR3 is built from 11 residues. CDR1 is GTSNPN and CDR2 is SVGIG in the germline V gene (reference sequence). The V end was cut by 1 base, the J end by 3 bases, with 4 bases between.

The rearrangement links TRBV11-2 to TRBJ1-2, with TRBD1 identical over 10 bases. The CDR3 consists of 14 residues. The V and J ends lost 3 bases and 4 bases, in that order; junction bases with no gene match: 2. The germline V gene encodes CDR1 SGHAT and CDR2 FQNNGV. The CDR3 loop reads CASSLGQGSYGYTF. CDR3 coding DNA: TGTGCCAGCAGCTTGGGACAGGGGTCCTATGGCTACACCTTC.

This chain uses TRBV19 with TRBJ2-3; no reliable D call. Germline CDR1 is LNHDA and CDR2 is SQIVND (reference sequence). This CDR3 has 14 amino acids. Deletions cut 5 bases from V and 2 bases from J, with 11 bases between. CDR3 in DNA: TGTGCCAGTAGTCCCTTCTCGAACACAGATACGCAGTATTTT. It yields the protein CASSPFSNTDTQYF.

In nucleotides, the CDR3 is TGTGCCAGCAGTCCGCGGACAGGGAAGGAGACCCAGTACTTC. It specifies CASSPRTGKETQYF. This chain connects TRBV28 to TRBJ2-5, with 8 bases fitting TRBD1. There are 14 residues in the CDR3. V lost 5 bases to trimming and J lost 5 bases; unmatched junction nucleotides: 7. The V gene's germline CDR1 is MDHEN and CDR2 SYDVKM.

V and J are TRBV9 and TRBJ2-2; D remains unclear. V lost 0 bases to trimming and J lost 1 base, with 10 bases between them. The CDR3 spans 16 residues. Germline V gene sequence: CDR1 SGDLS, CDR2 YYNGEE. In nucleotides, the CDR3 is TGTGCCAGCAGCGTAGATTGGCTCATGAACACCGGGGAGCTGTTTTTT. Translation: CASSVDWLMNTGELFF.

The chain couples TRBV7-6 to TRBJ2-7, with D hard to call. This CDR3 has 16 residues. CDR1 and CDR2 (germline): SGHVS, FNYEAQ. V was trimmed by 0 bases and J by 2 bases, leaving 14 bases between them. The CDR3 DNA reads TGTGCCAGCAGCTTAGCCTGGGATATCCATCCCTACGAGCAGTACTTC. This translates into CASSLAWDIHPYEQYF.